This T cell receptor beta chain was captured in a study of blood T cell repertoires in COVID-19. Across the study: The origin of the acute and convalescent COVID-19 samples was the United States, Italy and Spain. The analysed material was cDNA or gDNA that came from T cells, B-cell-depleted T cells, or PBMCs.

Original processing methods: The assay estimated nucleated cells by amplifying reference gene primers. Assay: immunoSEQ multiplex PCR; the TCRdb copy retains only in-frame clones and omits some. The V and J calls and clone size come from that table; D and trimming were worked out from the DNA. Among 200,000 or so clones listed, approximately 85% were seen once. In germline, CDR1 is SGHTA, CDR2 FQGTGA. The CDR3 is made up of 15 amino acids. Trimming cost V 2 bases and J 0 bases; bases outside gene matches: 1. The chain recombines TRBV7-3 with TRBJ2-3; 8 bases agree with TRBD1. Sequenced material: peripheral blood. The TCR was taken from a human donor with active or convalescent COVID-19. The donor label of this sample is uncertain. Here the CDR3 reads CASSLQGASTDTQYF. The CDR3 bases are TGTGCCAGCAGCTTACAGGGGGCAAGCACAGATACGCAGTATTTT. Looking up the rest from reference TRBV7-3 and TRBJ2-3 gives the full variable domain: GAGVSQTPSNKVTEKGKYVELRCDPISGHTALYWYRQSLGQGPEFLIYFQGTGAADDSGLPNDRFFAVRPEGSVSTLKIQRTERGDSAVYLCASSLQGASTDTQYFGPGTRLTVL.